The following is a T cell receptor (beta chain) sequence with its context. As yet, its antigen is unknown. This record belongs to a study of a mutant IDH1 vaccine in newly diagnosed glioma. About the study: Across weeks 1, 3, 5, 7, 11, 15, 19 and 23, patients received a vaccination each time, eight in all. The earlier regimen, radiotherapy, temozolomide, or both, was most often both.

This sample's time point: week 5, during vaccination. Vaccinated patients received 300 ug of mutant IDH1 20-mer peptide per dose, with topical imiquimod. Astrocytomas that were new, WHO grade 3 or 4, IDH1-mutant and ATRX-lost were present in the donors. TCRdb's copy holds only in-frame clones and misses some; the assay was immunoSEQ multiplex PCR. The repertoire has roughly 51,000 clones, approximately 82% of them found once; the top ten carry roughly 3.2%. The germline CDR1 and CDR2 sequences are MNHEY and SVGAGI. Trimming pared 1 base from V and 2 bases from J, leaving 9 bases between. CDR3 size: 14 residues.

Sequenced here: PBMCs, sampled from a glioma patient whose treatment included an IDH1 peptide vaccine. The TCR comes from a young woman with glioma. Some clones in this sample may be carry-over from other donors' samples. The rearrangement joins TRBV6-5 to TRBJ2-7; D tentatively reads TRBD1 or TRBD2 (5 bases each). This chain's CDR3 is CASSYWDGTYEQYF. The CDR3 bases are TGTGCCAGCAGTTACTGGGACGGAACCTACGAGCAGTACTTC.